The 20 T cell receptor beta chains given below trace back to one sample, sequenced in a study of blood T cell repertoires in COVID-19. TCRdb's copy holds only in-frame clones and misses some; the assay was immunoSEQ multiplex PCR. This table has around 250,000 clones, just over 85% appearing once. Material for sequencing was PBMCs or T cells enriched from blood (not recorded which). The receptors shown here come from a man aged 18 to 29 who had recovered from COVID-19.

The rearrangement uses TRBV28 and TRBJ1-2; D unclear. The CDR3 consists of 12 residues. The V gene lost 2 bases and the J gene lost 5 bases, with 6 bases spanning the gap. From germline, CDR1 is MDHEN and CDR2 SYDVKM. CDR3 sequence: CASSLTEYGYTF. For the CDR3, the DNA is TGTGCCAGCAGTTTAACGGAGTATGGCTACACCTTC.

The chain has TRBV18 and TRBJ1-2; 8 bases are shared with TRBD1. V lost 6 bases, J lost 8 bases, and 5 bases stayed unmatched. Per the germline V gene, CDR1 is KGHSH and CDR2 is LQKENI. The CDR3 is 12 residues long. This chain's CDR3 is CASSKQGDGYTF. As DNA, the CDR3 is TGTGCCAGCTCGAAACAGGGGGACGGCTACACCTTC.

This chain joins TRBV3-1 (or the pseudogene TRBV3-2) and TRBJ2-7, with D unclear. Germline lookup yields CDR1 LGHDT and CDR2 YNNKEL (reference sequence). Trimming took 1 base from V and 2 from J, leaving 12 bases between them. The CDR3 consists of 15 residues. The CDR3 here is CASSQGSSGAYEQYF. CDR3 in DNA: TGTGCCAGCAGCCAAGGCTCTTCTGGAGCCTACGAGCAGTACTTC.

V usage is TRBV15 and J usage is TRBJ2-7, with a possible D match to TRBD1 (6 bases). V was pared by 0 bases and J by 4 bases, with 13 bases between. CDR1 and CDR2 from the germline V gene are LNHNV and YYDKDF (reference sequence). The CDR3 length is 15 residues. The CDR3 DNA is TGTGCCACCAGCAGAGATCAGGGGAAGAGGTACGAGCAGTACTTC. It codes for CATSRDQGKRYEQYF.

DNA of the CDR3: TGTGCCAGCAGTGAAGGTCGAGTCAGGAGGCCTAATAATTCACCCCTCCACTTT. Translating it yields CASSEGRVRRPNNSPLHF. The chain joins TRBV2 to TRBJ1-6, with unresolved D. The V gene lost 1 base and the J gene lost 5 bases, with 18 bases spanning the gap. This CDR3 contains 18 residues. Germline V lookup: CDR1 SNHLY, CDR2 FYNNEI. Looking up the rest from reference TRBV2 and TRBJ1-6 gives the full variable domain: EPEVTQTPSHQVTQMGQEVILRCVPISNHLYFYWYRQILGQKVEFLVSFYNNEISEKSEIFDDQFSVERPDGSNFTLKIRSTKLEDSAMYFCASSEGRVRRPNNSPLHFGNGTRLTVT.

The V call is TRBV5-8, the J call TRBJ1-5; a possible D gene is TRBD1 (6 bases). This CDR3 is 17 amino acids long. Trimming stripped 2 bases from V and 4 bases from J, with 19 bases between. Germline assignment: CDR1 SGHTS and CDR2 YDEGEE. CDR3 sequence (DNA): TGTGCCAGCAGCTTCACACCTTATTACAGGGTTAATCAGCCCCAGCATTTT. This translates into CASSFTPYYRVNQPQHF.

The chain couples TRBV7-9 to TRBJ1-6; D perhaps matches TRBD1 (5 bases). Germline CDR1 SEHNR, CDR2 FQNEAQ (reference sequence). The CDR3 has 13 residues. V lost 1 base and J 7 bases, leaving 5 bases between the germline ends. The CDR3 nucleotides are TGTGCCAGCAGCTTAGAGGGGAATTCACCCCTCCACTTT. The encoded protein is CASSLEGNSPLHF.

The gene calls are TRBV7-2 and TRBJ2-7, with 10 bases aligning to TRBD2. The CDR3 runs 14 residues. Germline CDR1 and CDR2: SGHTA and FQGNSA. Trimming took 4 bases from V and 1 from J; bases not matched to a gene: 1. For the CDR3, the DNA is TGTGCCAGCAGCTGGACTAGCGGTTCCTACGAGCAGTACTTC. It encodes CASSWTSGSYEQYF.

The V call is TRBV29-1, the J call TRBJ2-1; TRBD1 aligns across 8 bases. The ends lost 0 bases at V and 5 bases at J; junction bases unmatched: 12. The CDR3 sequence is 17 residues long. The germline gives CDR1 SQVTM, CDR2 ANQGSEA. CDR3 bases: TGCAGCGTTGAAGATCCCAGACAGGGGCGTTCTCACAATGAGCAGTTCTTC. The encoded protein is CSVEDPRQGRSHNEQFF.

The genes are TRBV6-6 and TRBJ2-7; TRBD1 aligns across 9 bases. The V gene end was trimmed by 2 bases and the J gene end by 9 bases; junction bases not matched to a gene: 11. Looked up from germline, CDR1 is MNHNY and CDR2 is SVGAGI (reference sequence). The CDR3 extends over 15 amino acids. CDR3 DNA: TGTGCCAGCAGTTACCACCCGGGACAGGGTGTAGGGCAGTACTTC. Translation gives CASSYHPGQGVGQYF.

The rearrangement uses TRBV27 and TRBJ2-1; 7 bases are shared with TRBD1. Germline V gene data show CDR1 as MNHEY and CDR2 as SMNVEV (reference sequence). The CDR3 totals 18 residues. V shed 0 bases, J shed 1 base, and the junction held 9 bases outside the gene matches. The CDR3 loop is CASSLSGLTGLSYNEQFF. CDR3 coding DNA: TGTGCCAGCAGTTTATCGGGATTGACAGGGCTGTCCTACAATGAGCAGTTCTTC.

This rearrangement joins TRBV6-5 to TRBJ2-2, with TRBD1 matching over 11 bases. The CDR3 contains 15 residues. J lost 7 bases, V lost 2 bases, and 3 bases had no gene match. Looked up from germline, CDR1 is MNHEY and CDR2 is SVGAGI. CDR3 sequence (DNA): TGTGCCAGCAGTTACGGGACAGGGGGAGTCGGGGAGCTGTTTTTT. This translates into CASSYGTGGVGELFF.

The chain combines TRBV24-1 with TRBJ2-7; tentatively, D is TRBD1 (6 bases). Germline values: CDR1 KGHDR, CDR2 SFDVKD. Trimming stripped 3 bases from V and 0 bases from J, with 17 bases between. This CDR3 spans 17 amino acids. The CDR3 region has the DNA TGTGCCACCAGTGATCAGATAACCGGGACAAGCTCCTACGAGCAGTACTTC. Translation: CATSDQITGTSSYEQYF.

The V gene is TRBV6-5, the J gene TRBJ1-2; 7 bases align to TRBD1. Germline values: CDR1 MNHEY, CDR2 SVGAGI. This CDR3 has 14 residues. Losses at the gene ends were 4 bases for V and 4 bases for J; bases not matched to a gene: 6. The CDR3 region is CASSLETGTYGYTF. DNA of the CDR3: TGTGCCAGCAGTTTGGAGACAGGGACCTATGGCTACACCTTC.

V usage is TRBV7-2 and J usage is TRBJ1-2, with TRBD1 matching 8 bases. The trim removed 4 bases at V and 4 bases at J, leaving 2 bases unmatched. Germline CDR1 and CDR2: SGHTA and FQGNSA. The CDR3 is made up of 13 amino acids. The CDR3 here is CASSSGQGYGYTF. DNA of the CDR3: TGTGCCAGCAGCTCCGGACAGGGCTATGGCTACACCTTC.

This clone was found a few times. The V gene is TRBV21-1, the J gene TRBJ2-7; no check of the table's D call, TRBD1, against the DNA was made. TRBV21-1 is annotated as a pseudogene. This CDR3 has 15 residues. CDR3 in amino acids: CASSNIWDRSYEQYF. The CDR3, as DNA: TGTGCCAGCAGCAATATTTGGGACAGGAGCTACGAGCAGTACTTC.

This rearrangement joins TRBV4-1 to TRBJ2-3; tentatively, D is TRBD2 (6 bases). The length of the CDR3 is 15 residues. CDR1 MGHRA and CDR2 YSYEKL come from the germline V gene. Trimming took off 0 bases at V and 6 bases at J, with 13 bases between the two ends. Written as DNA, the CDR3 is TGCGCCAGCAGCCAAGATCGGAGGGCCCCGGATACGCAGTATTTT. Amino acid sequence: CASSQDRRAPDTQYF.

J is TRBJ1-4 and V is TRBV15, with D uncertain. Germline V CDR1 and CDR2: LNHNV, YYDKDF (reference sequence). The CDR3 covers 16 residues. Trimming stripped 0 bases from V and 2 bases from J, with 10 bases between. In nucleotides, the CDR3 is TGTGCCACCAGCAGAGATCCGAGGAGTACTAATGAAAAACTGTTTTTT. Its protein product is CATSRDPRSTNEKLFF.

Only one count was recorded for this clone. This chain uses TRBV5-1 with TRBJ1-2, with no clear D. CDR3 length: 15 amino acids. The germline V and J ends were trimmed by 2 bases and 4 bases, with 15 bases remaining between them. Germline CDR1 SGHRS, CDR2 YFSETQ. The DNA for the CDR3 is TGCGCCAGCAGCTTATTACCTGGCGGGAGCTATGGCTACACCTTC. It yields the protein CASSLLPGGSYGYTF.

The chain is built from TRBV5-4 and TRBJ2-5; 7 positions agree with TRBD1. Germline V gives CDR1 SGHNT, CDR2 YYREEE (reference sequence). The junction had 2 bases not matched to a gene; V was cut back by 0 bases and J by 0 bases. The CDR3 has 15 residues. In DNA form, the CDR3 reads TGTGCCAGCAGCTTGGATCAGGGGGACCAAGAGACCCAGTACTTC. This sequence encodes CASSLDQGDQETQYF.